Below are 28 T cell receptor beta chains sequenced from a single sample in a study of blood T cell repertoires in COVID-19 (dated by TCRdb to 2018 to 2020). Receptor amplification or capture employed the immunoSEQ multiplex PCR assay. Sourced from immuneACCESS, this table was stored by TCRdb with only in-frame sequences that have V and J called. A share of the clones is absent; for the studies checked, an unresolved V gene accounts for under half, and the remainder has no known explanation. This sample is represented by a few hundred thousand clones; about 83% of them were singletons. The ten largest make up 1.5% to 2% of the sample. The specimen was peripheral blood. These receptors were collected from a woman aged 45-60 years with acute or convalescent COVID-19.

The chain has TRBV27 and TRBJ2-1; 7 nucleotides match TRBD1. Germline assignment: CDR1 MNHEY and CDR2 SMNVEV (reference sequence). Losses at the gene ends were 7 bases for V and 0 bases for J; bases not matched to a gene: 6. The CDR3 loop spans 15 amino acids. DNA of the CDR3: TGTGCCAGCAACCCGACAGGGAGCTCCTACAATGAGCAGTTCTTC. Protein product: CASNPTGSSYNEQFF.

V and J are TRBV9 and TRBJ1-6; D gene ambiguous. The CDR3 has 13 residues. Germline V gene sequence: CDR1 SGDLS, CDR2 YYNGEE. Between the trimmed V and J ends, which lost 7 bases and 9 bases, there was a span of 14 bases. The CDR3 region has the DNA TGTGCCAGCTGCATGGGCCCTGGTTCACCCCTCCACTTT. As protein: CASCMGPGSPLHF.

This chain uses TRBV3-1 (or the pseudogene TRBV3-2) with TRBJ2-1; D remains ambiguous. The germline gives CDR1 LGHDT, CDR2 YNNKEL (reference sequence). The CDR3 contains 15 residues. Trimming pared 1 base from V and 9 bases from J, leaving 16 bases between. The CDR3 here is CASSQAPPEFGEQFF. For the CDR3, the DNA is TGTGCCAGCAGCCAAGCTCCCCCTGAATTCGGTGAGCAGTTCTTC.

V is TRBV19 and J is TRBJ2-1, with 11 bases fitting TRBD2. This CDR3 region has 16 residues. Germline CDR1 and CDR2: LNHDA and SQIVND (reference sequence). Germline trimming cut 4 bases from V and 4 bases from J; bases unmatched to any gene: 6. Here the CDR3 reads CASSTTRLAGYNEQFF. The CDR3 DNA reads as TGTGCCAGTAGTACTACTAGACTAGCGGGGTACAATGAGCAGTTCTTC.

This chain joins TRBV7-2 and TRBJ2-4, with TRBD1 matching over 10 bases. Germline CDR1 and CDR2: SGHTA and FQGNSA. Losses at the gene ends were 5 bases for V and 7 bases for J; bases not matched to a gene: 5. The CDR3 spans 14 residues. The CDR3 DNA is TGTGCCAGCAGCCCGTGGGGACAGGGGAACATTCAGTACTTC. Protein: CASSPWGQGNIQYF.

This clone has just a few counts. This rearrangement joins TRBV19 to TRBJ1-1, with D unclear. The CDR3 contains 15 residues. In germline, CDR1 is LNHDA, CDR2 SQIVND (reference sequence). The V gene lost 3 bases and the J gene lost 0 bases, with 11 bases spanning the gap. The CDR3 reads CASSIVGRMNTEAFF. The CDR3, as DNA: TGTGCCAGTAGTATTGTTGGCAGGATGAACACTGAAGCTTTCTTT.

The J gene is TRBJ1-1, the V gene TRBV20-1, with a weak D call TRBD1 (5 bases). The CDR3 has 13 residues. Trimming pared 3 bases from V and 5 bases from J, leaving 13 bases between. Looked up from germline, CDR1 is DFQATT and CDR2 is SNEGSKA (reference sequence). CDR3 DNA: TGCAGTGCTAGTAAGACAGCCGAAACTGAAGCTTTCTTT. Its protein product is CSASKTAETEAFF.

This clone was picked up one time. This chain links TRBV6-5 with TRBJ2-1; tentative D call: TRBD1 (6 bases). Germline V gene sequence: CDR1 MNHEY, CDR2 SVGAGI. The CDR3 runs 15 residues. V lost 6 bases and J 3 bases, leaving 15 bases between the germline ends. CDR3 protein: CASSALTGYYNEQFF. In DNA, the CDR3 is TGTGCCAGCAGCGCTTTGACAGGCTACTACAATGAGCAGTTCTTC.

The chain is built from TRBV15 and TRBJ1-4, with a possible D match to TRBD1 (6 bases). Trimming pared 1 base from V and 6 bases from J, leaving 9 bases between. The CDR3 spans 14 residues. Germline assignment: CDR1 LNHNV and CDR2 YYDKDF (reference sequence). CDR3: CATSRGGGDEKLFF. The CDR3 nucleotides are TGTGCCACCAGCAGAGGAGGGGGGGATGAAAAACTGTTTTTT.

The CDR3 reads CASSTRDRDQPQHF. The CDR3 nucleotides are TGTGCCAGCAGCACCCGGGACAGGGATCAGCCCCAGCATTTT. This rearrangement joins TRBV6-2 or TRBV6-3 to TRBJ1-5, with TRBD1 matching over 9 bases. The CDR3 is 14 amino acids. V lost 6 bases to trimming and J lost 5 bases; unmatched junction nucleotides: 5. Germline CDR1 and CDR2: MNHEY and SVGEGT.

The chain couples TRBV6-5 to TRBJ2-1; 12 positions match TRBD1. The CDR3 sequence is 14 residues long. Germline assignment: CDR1 MNHEY and CDR2 SVGAGI. V shed 7 bases and J 9 bases; nucleotides not matched to a gene: 7. The DNA for the CDR3 is TGTGCCAGCAACGTGGGACAGGGGGCGAGTGAGCAGTTCTTC. This sequence encodes CASNVGQGASEQFF.

CDR3 amino acids: CASSRILAGEDYEQYF. The CDR3 coding sequence is TGCGCCAGCAGCCGCATACTAGCGGGGGAGGACTACGAGCAGTACTTC. This chain joins TRBV4-1 and TRBJ2-7, with 11 bases identical to TRBD2. CDR1 and CDR2 from the germline V gene are MGHRA and YSYEKL. The CDR3 has 16 residues. Losses at the gene ends were 4 bases for V and 3 bases for J; bases not matched to a gene: 8.

The CDR3 sequence is CASSARVFSTDTQYF. The CDR3 region has the DNA TGTGCCAGCAGCGCCCGAGTGTTTAGCACAGATACGCAGTATTTT. This chain connects TRBV9 to TRBJ2-3; D uncertain. Trimming took off 3 bases at V and 0 bases at J, with 11 bases between the two ends. The CDR3 sequence is 15 residues long. The germline gives CDR1 SGDLS, CDR2 YYNGEE.

Remarks on this clone: The same CDR3 is also encoded by other DNA sequences in this sample. The chain employs TRBV7-8 and TRBJ2-1, with D possibly matching TRBD2 (5 bases). The CDR3 is 14 residues long. The germline V gene encodes CDR1 SGHVS and CDR2 FQNEAQ. V was clipped by 2 bases and J by 4 bases, with 9 bases between them. Written as DNA, the CDR3 is TGTGCCAGCAGCTTATGGACTGGATACAATGAGCAGTTCTTC. Amino acids: CASSLWTGYNEQFF.

The chain is built from TRBV18 and TRBJ2-1; perhaps TRBD2 as D (5 bases). CDR3 length: 16 amino acids. The ends were cut back, 3 bases at V and 1 base at J, with 13 bases in the middle. From germline, CDR1 is KGHSH and CDR2 LQKENI. The CDR3 nucleotides are TGTGCCAGCTCACCCCGTCGGAGCGGATCCTACAATGAGCAGTTCTTC. It encodes CASSPRRSGSYNEQFF.

This rearrangement joins TRBV4-1 to TRBJ2-1, with 9 bases matching TRBD2. Per the germline V gene, CDR1 is MGHRA and CDR2 is YSYEKL. V gave up 5 bases and J gave up 5 bases; unmatched junction bases: 4. The CDR3 is made up of 14 amino acids. CDR3 sequence: CASSRAGGHNEQFF. The CDR3, as DNA: TGCGCCAGCAGCAGGGCGGGAGGGCACAATGAGCAGTTCTTC.

The rearrangement uses TRBV29-1 and TRBJ2-7; maybe TRBD2 (7 bases). CDR1 is SQVTM, CDR2 ANQGSEA, per germline. The CDR3 runs 14 residues. V was clipped by 4 bases and J by 7 bases, with 20 bases between them. The CDR3 DNA is TGCAGCGTTGGAGGGGGGGAAAGGACGAGGGAGCAGTACTTC. Translated: CSVGGGERTREQYF.

This sequence joins TRBV3-1 (or the pseudogene TRBV3-2) and TRBJ2-7; 11 bases agree with TRBD2. Germline CDR1 is LGHDT and CDR2 is YNNKEL (reference sequence). V was pared by 8 bases and J by 5 bases, with 8 bases of the junction left unmatched. The CDR3 loop spans 14 amino acids. The CDR3 region is CASQLTSGGDEQYF. The CDR3 nucleotides are TGTGCCAGCCAACTCACTAGCGGGGGTGACGAGCAGTACTTC.

J is TRBJ2-5 and V is TRBV5-4, with 12 bases fitting TRBD2. Trimming took 4 bases from V and 5 from J; bases not matched to a gene: 15. The CDR3 loop spans 18 amino acids. Looked up from germline, CDR1 is SGHNT and CDR2 is YYREEE (reference sequence). The CDR3 DNA reads TGTGCCAGCAGCCCTGCTTTCGGACTAGCGGGAACTAGGGAGACCCAGTACTTC. It specifies CASSPAFGLAGTRETQYF.

The rearrangement uses TRBV9 and TRBJ1-1; D call uncertain. The CDR3 is 14 residues long. Germline V CDR1 and CDR2: SGDLS, YYNGEE. V was shortened by 0 bases and J by 2 bases, with 8 bases between the two germline ends. The CDR3 nucleotides read TGTGCCAGCAGCGTAGTTGAGGTTAACACTGAAGCTTTCTTT. This codes for CASSVVEVNTEAFF.

The gene calls are TRBV7-6 and TRBJ1-2, with D tentatively TRBD1 (5 bases). Germline values: CDR1 SGHVS, CDR2 FNYEAQ. The V end lost 4 bases, the J end lost 2 bases, and 14 bases lay between the germline ends. The CDR3 has 15 residues. The CDR3 spells CASSSGRGTNYGYTF. The CDR3 DNA reads as TGTGCCAGCAGCTCAGGACGGGGGACGAACTATGGCTACACCTTC.

The chain employs TRBV6-5 and TRBJ2-2, with 8 bases that match TRBD1. V shed 8 bases, J shed 5 bases, and the junction held 7 bases outside the gene matches. Germline loops: CDR1 MNHEY, CDR2 SVGAGI. The CDR3 length is 14 residues. The CDR3 DNA follows: TGTGCCAGCGCCCAGGGGGCGTGGACCGGGGAGCTGTTTTTT. Protein sequence: CASAQGAWTGELFF.

The chain carries TRBV7-2 and TRBJ2-7; TRBD1 aligns across 7 bases. With 4 bases clipped from V and 5 bases from J, the junction kept 5 bases outside the gene matches. Germline V CDR1 and CDR2: SGHTA, FQGNSA. CDR3 length: 13 residues. DNA of the CDR3: TGTGCCAGCAGCTCGACAGGGATCCACGAGCAGTACTTC. Amino acid sequence: CASSSTGIHEQYF.

To note about this clone: The junction shows a germline mismatch at one end, possibly a read error. The chain carries TRBV19 and TRBJ1-1; 8 bases are shared with TRBD1. Looked up from germline, CDR1 is LNHDA and CDR2 is SQIVND (reference sequence). The length of the CDR3 is 13 residues. CDR3 sequence: CASSIYRGSDAFF. The CDR3, as DNA: TGTGCCAGTAGTATTTACAGGGGGTCTGACGCTTTCTTT.

The rearrangement uses TRBV6-5 and TRBJ1-6; TRBD1 is a possible D gene (5 bases). Germline CDR1 reads MNHEY; CDR2 reads SVGAGI. The CDR3 sequence is 13 residues long. The germline V and J ends were trimmed by 4 bases and 7 bases, with 8 bases remaining between them. The CDR3 spells CASSWEGNSPLHF. CDR3 in DNA: TGTGCCAGCAGTTGGGAGGGGAATTCACCCCTCCACTTT.

V and J are TRBV5-5 and TRBJ2-3; TRBD2 is a possible D gene (6 bases). Trimming took 5 bases from V and 5 from J, leaving 15 bases between them. Germline values: CDR1 SGHKS, CDR2 YYEKEE (reference sequence). The CDR3 is 14 amino acids. Here the CDR3 DNA reads TGTGCCAGCAGTCCCGGACGGGGAGGAGATACGCAGTATTTT. Translation: CASSPGRGGDTQYF.

This sequence joins TRBV7-9 and TRBJ2-7; the match to TRBD1 covers 8 bases. The germline CDR1 and CDR2 sequences are SEHNR and FQNEAQ (reference sequence). V lost 10 bases and J lost 6; bases outside the gene matches: 8. CDR3 length: 12 residues. In DNA, the CDR3 is TGTGCCACCCGAGGACAGGGACTCGAGCAGTACTTC. It codes for CATRGQGLEQYF.

This clone appeared a few times. The chain uses TRBV28 and TRBJ2-3; the match to TRBD1 covers 11 bases. The germline gives CDR1 MDHEN, CDR2 SYDVKM. The CDR3 is made up of 22 amino acids. Trimming removed 0 bases from V and 1 base from J; junction bases left unmatched: 18. The CDR3 loop is CASSLCAGTGGTSGPRTDTQYF. DNA of the CDR3: TGTGCCAGCAGTTTATGTGCGGGGACAGGGGGTACTAGTGGTCCCCGCACAGATACGCAGTATTTT.